Described below is a single T cell receptor beta chain sequence and its context. In terms of age and location, participants ranged from roughly 18 to 90 years and lived in about two dozen US areas. Participant reports of clinical history set cohort assignment. This record comes from a study of blood T cell repertoires in COVID-19. Overall study context: The analysed material was cDNA or gDNA that came from T cells, B-cell-depleted T cells, or PBMCs.

Original data processing: For nucleated cells, counts were estimated from reference gene primer amplification. TCRdb keeps only in-frame clones here, not all; method: immunoSEQ multiplex PCR. The V and J calls and the clone size are those of that table, but D and trimming were determined from the DNA. Of 140,000 or so clones listed, 70% to 85% are singletons. The CDR3 spans 14 residues. Per the germline V gene, CDR1 is SNHLY and CDR2 is FYNNEI. Trimming cost V 8 bases and J 2 bases; bases outside gene matches: 4. The chain links TRBV2 to TRBJ2-1; 9 nucleotides line up with TRBD2. This receptor was taken from a man aged 50 or older who had recovered from COVID-19. Material: PBMCs or T cells enriched from blood (not recorded which). The CDR3 is CASEAGGTYNEQFF. The CDR3 DNA is TGTGCCAGCGAAGCGGGGGGCACCTACAATGAGCAGTTCTTC.